Listed below are T cell receptor beta chains from one sample, sequenced in a study of shared T cell receptors in the human thymus. Only in-frame clones appear in the TCRdb table, and some are missing; sequencing was by immunoSEQ multiplex PCR. The top ten hold approximately 0.02% of the sample, which has some 400,000 clones, 85% to 95% seen once. Sequences were obtained from thymocytes. These receptors all stem from a human donor. The CDR3 runs from the conserved cysteine through the conserved F or W. Each record gives: CDR3 DNA, CDR3 protein, V gene, J gene, D gene, clone size. The D gene is left open where the match is weak. Clone size, where shown, is once, few, many, or a class for clones that have expanded.

CDR3nt: TGTGCCAGCAGCCGACTAGCGGGAGGGGCCTACGAGCAGTACTTC; CDR3aa: CASSRLAGGAYEQYF; v_gene: TRBV5-4; j_gene: TRBJ2-7; d_gene: TRBD2; abundance: .
CDR3nt: TGCGCCAGCAGCCCGGAGCGGGAGATGGTCGGGGAGCTGTTTTTT; CDR3aa: CASSPEREMVGELFF; v_gene: TRBV5-1; j_gene: TRBJ2-2; d_gene: TRBD2; abundance: .
CDR3nt: TGTGCCAGCACCCAATTGGGGCAGCTTAATGAAAAACTGTTTTTT; CDR3aa: CASTQLGQLNEKLFF; v_gene: TRBV7-9; j_gene: TRBJ1-4; d_gene: .; abundance: .
CDR3nt: TGTGCCAGCAGCTTGCCGTCGAGCGGGAGTAGGAAGACCCAGTACTTC; CDR3aa: CASSLPSSGSRKTQYF; v_gene: TRBV13; j_gene: TRBJ2-5; d_gene: TRBD2; abundance: once
CDR3nt: TGTGCCAGCAGCTCAATAGGGGGCTACGAGCAGTACTTC; CDR3aa: CASSSIGGYEQYF; v_gene: TRBV11-3; j_gene: TRBJ2-7; d_gene: .; abundance: .
CDR3nt: TGTGCCAGCAGTTACGGCGGGCAAGAGACCCAGTACTTC; CDR3aa: CASSYGGQETQYF; v_gene: TRBV6-6; j_gene: TRBJ2-5; d_gene: .; abundance: .
CDR3nt: TGTGCCAGCAGCTTAGGTTTGCGGGAGTTTCTTCTATCGGGAGAGACCCAGTACTTC; CDR3aa: CASSLGLREFLLSGETQYF; v_gene: TRBV7-6; j_gene: TRBJ2-5; d_gene: TRBD2; abundance: .
CDR3nt: TGTGCCAGCAGTGAAAGGGGGTTCTCCTACGAGCAGTACTTC; CDR3aa: CASSERGFSYEQYF; v_gene: TRBV6-1; j_gene: TRBJ2-7; d_gene: .; abundance: .
CDR3nt: TGTGCCAGTAGTACCGGGACAGGGGTGTCGGTAGGACGGGTCGGTGGAAACACCATATATTTT; CDR3aa: CASSTGTGVSVGRVGGNTIYF; v_gene: TRBV19; j_gene: TRBJ1-3; d_gene: TRBD1; abundance: .
CDR3nt: TGCGCCAGCAGCCCCTATACACACACAGATACGCAGTATTTT; CDR3aa: CASSPYTHTDTQYF; v_gene: TRBV5-1; j_gene: TRBJ2-3; d_gene: .; abundance: .
CDR3nt: TGTGCCACCAGCAGGGGGACTAGCGGGAGAGCTGAGACCCAGTACTTC; CDR3aa: CATSRGTSGRAETQYF; v_gene: TRBV15; j_gene: TRBJ2-5; d_gene: TRBD2; abundance: .
CDR3nt: TGTGCCAGCAGCCCAGGGACGGCAGATACGCAGTATTTT; CDR3aa: CASSPGTADTQYF; v_gene: TRBV11-2; j_gene: TRBJ2-3; d_gene: .; abundance: .
CDR3nt: TGCGCCAGCAGCGGGGCAGGACAGCGGGAGGGCCGGGATGAGCAGTTCTTC; CDR3aa: CASSGAGQREGRDEQFF; v_gene: TRBV4-1; j_gene: TRBJ2-1; d_gene: TRBD2; abundance: .
CDR3nt: TGTGCCAGCAGTACCTCCTTAGCGGGAGCCCACCCCAATGAGCAGTTCTTC; CDR3aa: CASSTSLAGAHPNEQFF; v_gene: TRBV27; j_gene: TRBJ2-1; d_gene: TRBD2; abundance: .
CDR3nt: TGTGCCAGCAGTGAAGACCAGGGGCCGGAGTACACTGAAGCTTTCTTT; CDR3aa: CASSEDQGPEYTEAFF; v_gene: TRBV6-1; j_gene: TRBJ1-1; d_gene: .; abundance: .
CDR3nt: TGTGCCAGCAGCCCTCTGACTTCAGGGAGCCACGAGCAGTACTTC; CDR3aa: CASSPLTSGSHEQYF; v_gene: TRBV7-9; j_gene: TRBJ2-7; d_gene: .; abundance: .
CDR3nt: TGTGCTAGCAGCTCTCCGGACCCGCTTTACTATGGCTACACCTTC; CDR3aa: CASSSPDPLYYGYTF; v_gene: TRBV7-7; j_gene: TRBJ1-2; d_gene: .; abundance: .
CDR3nt: TGCGCCAGCAGCTTGGAGACGACAGGAGATCGAGCTTTCTTT; CDR3aa: CASSLETTGDRAFF; v_gene: TRBV5-1; j_gene: TRBJ1-1; d_gene: .; abundance: once
CDR3nt: TGCGCCAGCAGCCCCCGGGACAGGGGGCACACAGATACGCAGTATTTT; CDR3aa: CASSPRDRGHTDTQYF; v_gene: TRBV4-3; j_gene: TRBJ2-3; d_gene: TRBD1; abundance: .
CDR3nt: TGTGCCAGCGGACGGGACAGGCTAGGGCCAGGGGAAGAGCAGTACTTC; CDR3aa: CASGRDRLGPGEEQYF; v_gene: TRBV21-1; j_gene: TRBJ2-7; d_gene: .; abundance: .
CDR3nt: TGTGCCAGCAGTTTGAACACGGCAGAATCCTACAATGAGCAGTTCTTC; CDR3aa: CASSLNTAESYNEQFF; v_gene: TRBV28; j_gene: TRBJ2-1; d_gene: .; abundance: .
CDR3nt: TGTGCCAGCAGTTTATTATCCGGGGAGCTGTTTTTT; CDR3aa: CASSLLSGELFF; v_gene: TRBV28; j_gene: TRBJ2-2; d_gene: .; abundance: .
CDR3nt: TGTGCCAGCAGCTTTTGGCTTAGCGGGAGAGTTGAGGAGCAGTACTTC; CDR3aa: CASSFWLSGRVEEQYF; v_gene: TRBV7-2; j_gene: TRBJ2-7; d_gene: TRBD2; abundance: .